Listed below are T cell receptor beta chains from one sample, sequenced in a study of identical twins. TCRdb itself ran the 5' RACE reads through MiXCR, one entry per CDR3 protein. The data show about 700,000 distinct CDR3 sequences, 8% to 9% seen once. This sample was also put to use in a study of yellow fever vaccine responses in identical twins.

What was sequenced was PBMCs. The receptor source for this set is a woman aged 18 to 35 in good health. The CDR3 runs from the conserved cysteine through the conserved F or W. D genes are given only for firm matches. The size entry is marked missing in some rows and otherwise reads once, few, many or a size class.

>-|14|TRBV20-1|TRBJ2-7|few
TGCAGTGCTAGAGATCGGTCGGTGAGCTACGAGCAGTACTTC
CSARDRSVSYEQYF
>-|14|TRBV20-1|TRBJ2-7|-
TGCAGTGCTAGAGATTTGGAGACAGCCTACGAGCAGTACTTC
CSARDLETAYEQYF
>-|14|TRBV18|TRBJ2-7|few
TGTGCCAGCTCACCACGGCCTTACGACTACGAGCAGTACTTC
CASSPRPYDYEQYF
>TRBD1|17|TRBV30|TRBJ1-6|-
TGTGCCTGGAGTCCGGGACAGCCATCGACCTATAATTCACCCCTCCACTTT
CAWSPGQPSTYNSPLHF
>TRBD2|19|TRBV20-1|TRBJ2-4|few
TGCAGTGCCCCTCTGCTTCAGGGACTAGCGGGACTAGCCAAAAACATTCAGTACTTC
CSAPLLQGLAGLAKNIQYF
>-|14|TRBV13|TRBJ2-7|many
TGTGCCAGCAGCTTTTCGACACCCCCCTACGAGCAGTACTTC
CASSFSTPPYEQYF
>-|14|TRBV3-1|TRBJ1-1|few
TGTGCCAGCAGCCAACCTGGGGTAGACACTGAAGCTTTCTTT
CASSQPGVDTEAFF
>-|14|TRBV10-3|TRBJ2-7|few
TGTGCCATCAGCCGGGGGGCAGAGGCCTACGAGCAGTACTTC
CAISRGAEAYEQYF
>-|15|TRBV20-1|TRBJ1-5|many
TGCAGTGCTATTAGGAACCGCGATAGCAATCAGCCCCAGCATTTT
CSAIRNRDSNQPQHF
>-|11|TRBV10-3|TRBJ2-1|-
TGTGCCATCAGTAAGACAGAGGAGCAGTTCTTC
CAISKTEEQFF
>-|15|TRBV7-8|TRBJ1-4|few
TGTGCCAGCAGCTTAGGGGTACTACCTAATGAAAAACTGTTTTTT
CASSLGVLPNEKLFF
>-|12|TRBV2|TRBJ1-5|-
TGTGCCGGCCGGACAGACAATCAGCCCCAGCATTTT
CAGRTDNQPQHF
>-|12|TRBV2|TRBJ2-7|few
TGTGCCAGCAATTTAGAGGGCTACGAGCAGTACTTC
CASNLEGYEQYF
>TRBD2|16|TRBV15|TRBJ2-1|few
TGTGCCACCAGCGGAACGGGACTAGCGACAGGGGATGAGCAGTTCTTC
CATSGTGLATGDEQFF
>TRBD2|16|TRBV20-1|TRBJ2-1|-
TGCAGTGCTAGAGGACCTAGCGGGGAGACCTACAATGAGCAGTTCTTC
CSARGPSGETYNEQFF